This T cell receptor beta chain was retrieved from a study of blood T cells in healthy people across ages. This CDR3 has 15 residues. The germline CDR1 and CDR2 sequences are SGHTA and FQGNSA. Notes on the study in general: Strongly correlated with naive T cell percentage was TCR beta diversity. Older individuals had lower TCR beta diversity per million T cells (the decline was roughly linear).

Regarding this clonotype: As yet, its antigen is unknown. A junction boundary mismatches the germline segment, possibly from a read error.

A second PCR, run for about 7 to 11 cycles, used a sample-barcoded 5' primer plus a J-beta primer mix. Every cDNA was tagged by a template-switch adaptor with 12 random nucleotides. Every individual sample yielded 2.5 million or more paired-end reads (each containing CDR3). MiXCR was run by TCRdb on the 5' RACE reads, yielding one entry per CDR3 protein. The sample lists around 690,000 distinct CDR3 sequences; approximately 59% were seen once. The sequenced sample was blood. The V and J genes are TRBV7-2 and TRBJ1-2; no clear D gene. The TCR was taken from a man between 60 and 75 years old in good health. The CDR3 reads CAGSLDPGVGRGYTF. The CDR3 nucleotides read TGTGCCGGCAGCTTAGATCCCGGGGTCGGTCGAGGCTACACCTTC.